Described below is a single TCR beta chain sequence and its context. Antigen specificity is unknown. Both 60 Vbeta primers and 13 Jbeta primers went into the PCR. The authors' processing: Roughly 10 million shared chains were among approximately 80 million unique TCR beta chains counted in a later analysis. The table came from immunoSEQ multiplex PCR; TCRdb's copy has only in-frame clones and leaves some out. The V and J calls and clone size were taken over from that table, and D and trimming were inferred from the DNA. The sample includes some 170,000 clones, roughly 85% seen only once; the top ten take roughly 6%. This sample is part of a study of cytomegalovirus exposure and HLA in healthy donors. Study at large: Within the Caucasian-associated ancestry cluster were roughly 81% of the roughly 400 genotyped donors.

The study's findings and limits: Association of a missense DCLRE1C variant with TCR beta V- and J-gene trimming was reported in a later analysis.

The CDR3 consists of 18 residues. V trimming: 1 base; J trimming: 2 bases; junction bases outside the gene matches: 3. In germline, CDR1 is SGHNT, CDR2 YENEEA. J is TRBJ2-6 and V is TRBV11-3, with 12 nucleotides matching TRBD1. The specimen was PBMCs. The source of this sequence is a man aged 40-49 years in good health and CMV-seropositive. The CDR3 DNA is TGTGCCAGCAGCTTAGCCGGGACAGGGGGCCCTGGGGCCAACGTCCTGACTTTC. Translation: CASSLAGTGGPGANVLTF.